These 22 T cell receptor beta chains came from one sample sequenced in a study of cytomegalovirus exposure and HLA in healthy donors. The primer mix had 60 Vbeta and 13 Jbeta primers. The data were produced by immunoSEQ multiplex PCR, yet TCRdb's version contains in-frame clones alone and is incomplete. The sample gives 100,000 or so clones, about 75% of which show up once; 12% to 15% is in the top ten. The sample consisted of PBMCs. The receptors were sampled from a male donor in good health and CMV-seropositive.

This rearrangement joins TRBV9 to TRBJ2-1, with 10 bases lining up with TRBD2. Germline assignment: CDR1 SGDLS and CDR2 YYNGEE. The trim removed 4 bases at V and 0 bases at J, leaving 7 bases unmatched. CDR3 length: 17 amino acids. The CDR3 DNA reads TGTGCCAGCAGCATCCTAGCGGGGGCCCTCTCCTACAATGAGCAGTTCTTC. Its translation is CASSILAGALSYNEQFF. Together with reference TRBV9 and TRBJ2-1, the CDR3 gives the full variable domain: DSGVTQTPKHLITATGQRVTLRCSPRSGDLSVYWYQQSLDQGLQFLIQYYNGEERAKGNILERFSAQQFPDLHSELNLSSLELGDSALYFCASSILAGALSYNEQFFGPGTRLTVL.

The gene calls are TRBV30 and TRBJ1-1; D perhaps matches TRBD1 (5 bases). CDR3 length: 12 amino acids. The germline V and J ends were trimmed by 1 base and 3 bases, with 6 bases remaining between them. Germline loops: CDR1 GTSNPN, CDR2 SVGIG (reference sequence). The CDR3 protein is CAWSGGDTEAFF. The DNA of the CDR3 is TGTGCCTGGAGTGGGGGGGACACTGAAGCTTTCTTT.

The chain employs TRBV10-3 and TRBJ2-7; a weak D match, TRBD2 (7 bases). The CDR3 is made up of 14 amino acids. Germline CDR1 reads ENHRY; CDR2 reads SYGVKD. V was shortened by 2 bases and J by 8 bases, with 16 bases between the two germline ends. This chain's CDR3 is CAISEMAGEGKQYF. The CDR3, as DNA: TGTGCCATCAGTGAGATGGCAGGGGAGGGAAAGCAGTACTTC.

The chain carries TRBV23-1 and TRBJ2-7, with 7 bases that match TRBD2. TRBV23-1 is known as an ORF, though its function is uncertain. Trimming took 3 bases from V and 6 from J; bases not matched to a gene: 8. The CDR3 runs to 14 residues. CDR3 in amino acids: CASSHLGRDGEQYF. For the CDR3, the DNA is TGCGCCAGCAGTCACCTAGGGAGGGATGGCGAGCAGTACTTC.

The genes are TRBV7-9 and TRBJ1-5; TRBD1 matches at 8 bases. There are 15 residues in the CDR3. With V trimmed by 4 bases and J by 2 bases, 4 bases remained unmatched. From germline, CDR1 is SEHNR and CDR2 FQNEAQ (reference sequence). The CDR3 DNA reads as TGTGCCAGCAGCTGGGGGGGACAGGGCAATCAGCCCCAGCATTTT. Encoded protein: CASSWGGQGNQPQHF.

The genes are TRBV11-3 and TRBJ2-1, with TRBD2 identical over 7 bases. There are 14 residues in the CDR3. J lost 8 bases, V lost 3 bases, and 7 bases had no gene match. CDR1 SGHNT and CDR2 YENEEA come from the germline V gene. The CDR3 spells CASSFGLGVYEQFF. CDR3 nucleotide sequence: TGTGCCAGCAGCTTCGGACTAGGTGTCTATGAGCAGTTCTTC.

The V and J genes are TRBV27 and TRBJ2-5, with 9 bases lining up with TRBD2. This CDR3 comprises 14 residues. Trimming removed 5 bases from V and 5 bases from J; junction bases left unmatched: 6. Germline CDR1 is MNHEY and CDR2 is SMNVEV (reference sequence). The DNA of the CDR3 is TGTGCCAGCAGTCCCGGGACTAGCAGGGAGACCCAGTACTTC. This gives the protein CASSPGTSRETQYF.

In its sample, this clone was seen once. This chain connects TRBV7-2 to TRBJ1-5; D gene ambiguous. Trimming stripped 0 bases from V and 4 bases from J, with 7 bases between. Germline V gene data show CDR1 as SGHTA and CDR2 as FQGNSA. This CDR3 is built from 14 residues. DNA for the CDR3: TGTGCCAGCAGCTTAGCTACTCCAAATCAGCCCCAGCATTTT. Translated, it gives CASSLATPNQPQHF.

In its sample, this clone was seen a few times. CDR3 in amino acids: CATSSAQNTEAFF. As DNA, the CDR3 is TGTGCCACCAGCAGTGCACAAAACACTGAAGCTTTCTTT. This chain links TRBV15 with TRBJ1-1; D uncertain. The CDR3 sequence is 13 residues long. Germline V lookup: CDR1 LNHNV, CDR2 YYDKDF (reference sequence). V lost 3 bases, J lost 2 bases, and 7 bases lay in between. The full variable domain, its missing parts supplied by reference TRBV15 and TRBJ1-1, is DAMVIQNPRYQVTQFGKPVTLSCSQTLNHNVMYWYQQKSSQAPKLLFHYYDKDFNNEADTPDNFQSRRPNTSFCFLDIRSPGLGDTAMYLCATSSAQNTEAFFGQGTRLTVV.

This clone showed up just once. The chain is built from TRBV7-9 and TRBJ2-2, with TRBD1 matching 10 bases. The germline gives CDR1 SEHNR, CDR2 FQNEAQ (reference sequence). The CDR3 totals 16 residues. The V gene end was trimmed by 4 bases and the J gene end by 7 bases; junction bases not matched to a gene: 9. The CDR3 DNA is TGTGCCAGCAGCTCTCCGGGACAGGGGAACGTCGGGGAGCTGTTTTTT. This codes for CASSSPGQGNVGELFF. Based on the CDR3 plus reference TRBV7-9 and TRBJ2-2, the full variable domain is DTGVSQNPRHKITKRGQNVTFRCDPISEHNRLYWYRQTLGQGPEFLTYFQNEAQLEKSRLLSDRFSAERPKGSFSTLEIQRTEQGDSAMYLCASSSPGQGNVGELFFGEGSRLTVL.

This clone appeared a few times. V gene TRBV30 combines with J gene TRBJ2-1, with D possibly matching TRBD2 (6 bases). The CDR3 is 13 residues long. The V end lost 5 bases, the J end lost 4 bases, and 12 bases lay between the germline ends. The germline V gene encodes CDR1 GTSNPN and CDR2 SVGIG (reference sequence). CDR3 in amino acids: CAWAGTSYNEQFF. The CDR3 nucleotides read TGTGCCTGGGCCGGGACTTCTTACAATGAGCAGTTCTTC.

CDR3 DNA: TGTGCCAGCAGCTTGAGGCAGGGGGGCTACAATGAGCAGTTCTTC. Amino acid sequence: CASSLRQGGYNEQFF. The rearrangement uses TRBV5-5 and TRBJ2-1; possible D gene TRBD1, 7 bases. V dropped 1 base and J dropped 3 bases, with 11 bases sitting between them. Germline V gene lookup returns CDR1 SGHKS and CDR2 YYEKEE (reference sequence). The CDR3 spans 15 residues. The full variable domain, with the rest looked up from reference TRBV5-5 and TRBJ2-1, is DAGVTQSPTHLIKTRGQQVTLRCSPISGHKSVSWYQQVLGQGPQFIFQYYEKEERGRGNFPDRFSARQFPNYSSELNVNALLLGDSALYLCASSLRQGGYNEQFFGPGTRLTVL.

Points on this clone: In this CDR3 the conserved last residue, phenylalanine or tryptophan, is missing, so a read error is likely. The chain combines TRBV6-1 with TRBJ2-3; 7 bases map to TRBD2. The length of the CDR3 is 14 residues. The V gene's germline CDR1 is MNHNS and CDR2 SASEGT. With 5 bases clipped from V and 2 bases from J, the junction kept 4 bases outside the gene matches. The CDR3 DNA reads TGTGCCAGCAGTCTTAGCGGGCACACAGATACGCAGTATCTT. This encodes CASSLSGHTDTQYL.

This clone appeared a few times. Germline and junction disagree at one end, which may indicate a read error. In DNA form, the CDR3 reads TGTGCTAGCAGCTTAGGGCAGGCCAATGAGCAGTTCTTC. This sequence encodes CASSLGQANEQFF. The V gene is TRBV7-7, the J gene TRBJ2-1, with D uncertain. Germline assignment: CDR1 SSHAT and CDR2 FNYEAQ (reference sequence). This CDR3 spans 13 amino acids. The variable domain in full, completed from reference TRBV7-7 and TRBJ2-1, reads GAGVSQSPRYKVTKRGQDVTLRCDPISSHATLYWYQQALGQGPEFLTYFNYEAQPDKSGLPSDRFSAERPEGSISTLTIQRTEQRDSAMYRCASSLGQANEQFFGPGTRLTVL.

Here the CDR3 reads CASSRQGTLDTGELFF. The CDR3 region has the DNA TGTGCCAGCAGCCGACAGGGGACATTAGACACCGGGGAGCTGTTTTTT. This rearrangement joins TRBV7-9 to TRBJ2-2, with 8 bases fitting TRBD1. CDR3 length: 16 residues. CDR1 is SEHNR and CDR2 is FQNEAQ in the germline V gene (reference sequence). Unmatched junction bases numbered 8, after V lost 5 bases and J lost 3 bases.

The chain recombines TRBV7-9 with TRBJ2-3; 9 nucleotides line up with TRBD1. The CDR3 totals 15 residues. With 10 bases clipped from V and 2 bases from J, the junction kept 10 bases outside the gene matches. Looked up from germline, CDR1 is SEHNR and CDR2 is FQNEAQ (reference sequence). The CDR3 region is CANRAGTGSTDTQYF. The CDR3 coding sequence is TGTGCCAACCGGGCGGGGACAGGGTCCACAGATACGCAGTATTTT.

The rearrangement links TRBV10-3 to TRBJ1-2; D gene uncertain. V dropped 3 bases and J dropped 7 bases, with 6 bases sitting between them. From germline, CDR1 is ENHRY and CDR2 SYGVKD. The CDR3 is made up of 11 amino acids. In DNA form, the CDR3 reads TGTGCCATCAGTGATTCGCGTGGCTACACCTTC. Translated: CAISDSRGYTF.

The chain links TRBV7-2 to TRBJ1-1; D not certain. V shed 1 base and J shed 4 bases, with 13 bases lying between them. Per the germline V gene, CDR1 is SGHTA and CDR2 is FQGNSA. This CDR3 contains 15 residues. CDR3 nucleotide sequence: TGTGCCAGCAGCTTAGACGGAGATGGGAGCACTGAAGCTTTCTTT. It is translated as CASSLDGDGSTEAFF.

The chain is built from TRBV5-4 and TRBJ1-1, with 7 nucleotides matching TRBD1. This CDR3 has 15 amino acids. Per the germline V gene, CDR1 is SGHNT and CDR2 is YYREEE (reference sequence). J gave up 5 bases and V 2 bases, and 9 bases lay outside the gene matches. The CDR3, as DNA: TGTGCCAGCAGCTTTATAGACAGGGTGGGGACTGAAGCTTTCTTT. Translation gives CASSFIDRVGTEAFF. Variable domain in full (rest from reference TRBV5-4 and TRBJ1-1): ETGVTQSPTHLIKTRGQQVTLRCSSQSGHNTVSWYQQALGQGPQFIFQYYREEENGRGNFPPRFSGLQFPNYSSELNVNALELDDSALYLCASSFIDRVGTEAFFGQGTRLTVV.

The rearrangement links TRBV4-1 to TRBJ2-2, with D possibly matching TRBD2 (5 bases). V was trimmed by 3 bases and J by 7 bases, leaving 18 bases between them. Germline V gives CDR1 MGHRA, CDR2 YSYEKL. CDR3 length: 16 residues. The CDR3 here is CASSHSKEPGGGELFF. The CDR3 DNA follows: TGCGCCAGCAGCCACTCTAAGGAACCAGGAGGCGGGGAGCTGTTTTTT.

V and J are TRBV4-1 and TRBJ2-7, with D uncertain. The CDR3 sequence is 14 residues long. The V end was cut by 4 bases, the J end by 1 base, with 11 bases between. Germline V gene data show CDR1 as MGHRA and CDR2 as YSYEKL. The DNA of the CDR3 is TGCGCCAGCAGCCCCCTCGCGGTTTCCTACGAGCAGTACTTC. This encodes CASSPLAVSYEQYF.

The chain has TRBV11-3 and TRBJ1-2; D might be TRBD1 (5 bases). V lost 1 base and J 7 bases, leaving 19 bases between the germline ends. CDR1 is SGHNT, CDR2 YENEEA, per germline. CDR3 length: 16 amino acids. The CDR3: CASSLGDAGQRIGYTF. The CDR3 DNA is TGTGCCAGCAGCTTAGGGGACGCGGGGCAGCGGATTGGCTACACCTTC. Drawing the rest from reference TRBV11-3 and TRBJ1-2, the complete variable domain is EAGVVQSPRYKIIEKKQPVAFWCNPISGHNTLYWYLQNLGQGPELLIRYENEEAVDDSQLPKDRFSAERLKGVDSTLKIQPAELGDSAVYLCASSLGDAGQRIGYTFGSGTRLTVV.